The rows below give T cell receptor beta chains drawn from one sample of a study of beta chain features in type 1 diabetes. Repertoires were generated with immunoSEQ multiplex PCR, while TCRdb's copy carries only in-frame clones and drops some. The repertoire holds hundreds of thousands of clones, with over 12% as singletons. Sequenced material: naive CD4+ T cells from blood. The source is a woman aged 40-49 years in good health. Each CDR3 is given with its conserved first and last residue. Each record gives: clone size, D gene, J gene, V gene, CDR3 protein, CDR3 DNA. D genes are given only for firm matches. Only some rows state a clone size, as once, few, many or a class for expanded clones.

>few|TRBD1|TRBJ2-7|TRBV7-9
CASSLGQGARNEQYF
TGTGCCAGCAGCTTAGGTCAGGGGGCGCGAAACGAGCAGTACTTC
>NA|NA|TRBJ1-5|TRBV18
CASSRGQLNQPQHF
TGTGCCAGCTCCCGAGGACAGCTAAATCAGCCCCAGCATTTT
>NA|NA|TRBJ2-3|TRBV15
CATKALTGTSSTDTQYF
TGTGCCACGAAAGCCCTTACCGGGACATCTAGCACAGATACGCAGTATTTT
>few|TRBD2|TRBJ2-7|TRBV27
CASSWGGQFYEQYF
TGTGCCAGCAGTTGGGGGGGTCAGTTCTACGAGCAGTACTTC
>few|NA|TRBJ2-7|TRBV6-5
CASRTTGSSYEQYF
TGTGCCAGCAGAACAACAGGGAGCTCCTACGAGCAGTACTTC
>few|NA|TRBJ1-1|TRBV5-1
CASSWNQGNTEAFF
TGCGCCAGCAGCTGGAACCAGGGGAACACTGAAGCTTTCTTT
>few|TRBD1|TRBJ1-2|TRBV5-4
CASSPEVYRDSYGYTF
TGTGCCAGCAGCCCGGAGGTGTACCGGGACAGCTATGGCTACACCTTC
>NA|NA|TRBJ2-1|TRBV2
CASSGSGEQFF
TGTGCCAGCAGTGGAAGTGGCGAGCAGTTCTTC
>NA|TRBD1|TRBJ1-2|TRBV7-9
CASSLADRGLRGYTF
TGTGCCAGCAGCTTAGCCGACAGGGGGCTTCGCGGCTACACCTTC
>NA|TRBD1|TRBJ1-4|TRBV5-1
CASSHTGVPNEKLFF
TGCGCCAGCAGCCACACAGGGGTTCCTAATGAAAAACTGTTTTTT
>NA|NA|TRBJ2-1|TRBV6-5
CASSSPPRGYNEQFF
TGTGCCAGCAGTTCCCCACCCCGCGGGTACAATGAGCAGTTCTTC
>NA|TRBD2|TRBJ2-3|TRBV7-2
CASSPRTSSDTQYF
TGTGCCAGCAGCCCAAGGACTAGCTCAGATACGCAGTATTTT
>NA|NA|TRBJ2-7|TRBV10-2
CASSEPGSEMRQYF
TGCGCCAGCAGTGAACCCGGGTCCGAAATGAGGCAGTACTTC
>NA|TRBD1|TRBJ1-5|TRBV5-4
CASSLDRGVNQPQHF
TGTGCCAGCAGTTTAGACAGGGGTGTCAATCAGCCCCAGCATTTT
>few|NA|TRBJ1-1|TRBV19
CASSMVWWAESEAFF
TGTGCCAGTAGTATGGTGTGGTGGGCCGAGTCTGAAGCTTTCTTT
>few|NA|TRBJ1-2|TRBV7-8
CASSSGSLYGYTF
TGTGCCAGCAGCTCGGGATCCCTCTATGGCTACACCTTC
>few|NA|TRBJ2-7|TRBV29-1
CSVTGTNYEQYF
TGCAGCGTTACCGGGACAAACTACGAGCAGTACTTC
>NA|NA|TRBJ2-3|TRBV9
CASSVIAARTDTQYF
TGTGCCAGCAGCGTAATAGCGGCCCGCACAGATACGCAGTATTTT
>NA|TRBD1|TRBJ2-7|TRBV2
CASTPPGTGSSYEQYF
TGTGCCAGCACCCCCCCCGGGACAGGGAGCTCCTACGAGCAGTACTTC
>NA|NA|TRBJ1-6|TRBV10-3
CAIKGPGGQSPLHF
TGTGCCATCAAGGGACCCGGGGGGCAATCACCCCTCCACTTT
>NA|TRBD2|TRBJ2-3|TRBV19
CASSRTSGGATDTQYF
TGTGCCAGTAGTAGGACTAGCGGGGGGGCTACAGATACGCAGTATTTT
>many|NA|TRBJ2-5|TRBV15
CATSEGRETQYF
TGTGCCACCAGCGAGGGCAGGGAGACCCAGTACTTC
>NA|TRBD2|TRBJ2-3|TRBV2
CASSVAGGQADTQYF
TGTGCCAGCAGTGTAGCGGGGGGGCAAGCAGATACGCAGTATTTT
>few|TRBD1|TRBJ2-1|TRBV19
CASTIGTGGRNEQFF
TGTGCCAGTACCATCGGGACAGGGGGCAGGAATGAGCAGTTCTTC
>few|TRBD2|TRBJ2-1|TRBV19
CASSIPRGGRSDEQFF
TGTGCCAGTAGTATACCTCGGGGGGGGCGGTCTGATGAGCAGTTCTTC
>NA|TRBD1|TRBJ2-7|TRBV5-1
CASSLTGFPYEQYF
TGCGCCAGCAGCCTGACAGGGTTCCCCTACGAGCAGTACTTC
>few|NA|TRBJ2-7|TRBV18
CASSPPWSTYEQYF
TGTGCCAGCTCACCCCCTTGGTCTACCTACGAGCAGTACTTC
>NA|TRBD1|TRBJ2-7|TRBV5-5
CASSLVPFGTGAKDEQYF
TGTGCCAGCAGCTTGGTCCCCTTCGGGACAGGGGCGAAGGACGAGCAGTACTTC
>few|NA|TRBJ1-2|TRBV5-6
CASSLRGGSLYGYTF
TGTGCCAGCAGCTTGAGAGGGGGAAGTCTCTATGGCTACACCTTC
>NA|TRBD1|TRBJ2-7|TRBV19
CASSVDRAAYEQYF
TGTGCCAGTAGTGTCGACAGGGCCGCCTACGAGCAGTACTTC
>many|TRBD1|TRBJ2-3|TRBV5-1
CASSLYDRDQDTQYF
TGCGCCAGCAGCCTCTATGACAGGGACCAAGATACGCAGTATTTT
>NA|TRBD2|TRBJ2-1|TRBV9
CASSVGLAVDEQFF
TGTGCCAGCAGCGTAGGACTAGCGGTCGATGAGCAGTTCTTC
>few|TRBD1|TRBJ1-2|TRBV15
CATSPRQGHYGYTF
TGTGCCACCAGCCCTAGACAGGGGCACTATGGCTACACCTTC
>few|TRBD1|TRBJ1-1|TRBV18
CASSLGQGVTEAFF
TGTGCCAGCTCCCTCGGACAGGGAGTCACTGAAGCTTTCTTT
>NA|TRBD1|TRBJ1-5|TRBV27
CASSRRGTGNRQPQHF
TGTGCCAGCAGTCGTAGAGGGACAGGCAACCGGCAGCCCCAGCATTTT
>few|TRBD1|TRBJ1-3|TRBV28
CASGDSLGDTIYF
TGTGCCAGCGGGGACAGCCTAGGGGACACCATATATTTT
>few|TRBD2|TRBJ2-5|TRBV18
CASSPREGLADFLETQYF
TGTGCCAGCTCACCACGAGAAGGACTAGCGGATTTCCTTGAGACCCAGTACTTC
>NA|NA|TRBJ2-2|TRBV27
CASSLYGYTGELFF
TGTGCCAGCAGCTTGTATGGCTACACCGGGGAGCTGTTTTTT
>few|TRBD1|TRBJ2-7|TRBV6-6
CASSLAGTGGAYEQYF
TGTGCCAGCAGTTTAGCCGGGACAGGGGGGGCCTACGAGCAGTACTTC
>NA|TRBD1|TRBJ1-4|TRBV7-9
CASSPDRGSTNEKLFF
TGTGCCAGCAGCCCCGACAGGGGATCAACTAATGAAAAACTGTTTTTT
>NA|TRBD2|TRBJ2-5|TRBV10-3
CAIRDVGLAGGAGTQYF
TGTGCCATCAGGGACGTCGGACTAGCGGGGGGGGCAGGGACCCAGTACTTC